Listed here are 22 T cell receptor beta chains from one sample, sequenced in a study of T cell repertoires in cytomegalovirus infection. TCRdb redid the calling of the reads with MiXCR, one entry per CDR3 protein. The sample contains fewer than 1,000,000 distinct CDR3 sequences, approximately 30% of which appear only once. Which antigens these TCRs recognize remains unknown. This material consisted of cultured CD8+ T cells from PBMCs, taken from culture after CMV antigen stimulation. All receptors derive from a human donor in good health (CMV status not recorded). Some clones in this sample may be carry-over from other donors' samples.

V is TRBV19 and J is TRBJ1-5, with D possibly matching TRBD1 (5 bases). Germline V CDR1 and CDR2: LNHDA, SQIVND (reference sequence). Trimming removed 5 bases from V and 5 bases from J, with 13 bases in between. The CDR3 consists of 14 residues. The DNA for the CDR3 is TGTGCCAGTAGTGGCAGCGGGACCCATCAGCCCCAGCATTTT. Translating it yields CASSGSGTHQPQHF.

This clonotype was detected a few times. The chain uses TRBV6-6 and TRBJ1-5; 7 nucleotides match TRBD1. CDR1 and CDR2 from the germline V gene are MNHNY and SVGAGI (reference sequence). The CDR3 is 16 residues long. The V gene end was trimmed by 4 bases and the J gene end by 0 bases; junction bases not matched to a gene: 6. The CDR3 loop is CASSSVTGTSNQPQHF. CDR3 coding DNA: TGTGCCAGCAGTTCCGTGACAGGGACTAGCAATCAGCCCCAGCATTTT.

This chain joins TRBV15 and TRBJ2-3; D is undetermined. Between the trimmed V and J ends, which lost 4 bases and 1 base, there was a span of 21 bases. CDR1 is LNHNV and CDR2 is YYDKDF in the germline V gene (reference sequence). The CDR3 length is 18 residues. The CDR3 here is CATSNKLLGFRGTDTQYF. CDR3 nucleotides: TGTGCCACCAGCAACAAGCTATTAGGGTTTAGGGGCACAGATACGCAGTATTTT.

Here the CDR3 DNA reads TGTGCCAGCAGCAAACTTAGACAGGGGGTTCCTACTGAAGCTTTCTTT. It is translated as CASSKLRQGVPTEAFF. The gene calls are TRBV7-9 and TRBJ1-1; 9 bases are a match to TRBD1. Germline lookup yields CDR1 SEHNR and CDR2 FQNEAQ (reference sequence). This CDR3 region has 16 residues. The V segment lost 5 bases and the J segment 5 bases; nucleotides outside the gene matches: 12.

J is TRBJ1-5 and V is TRBV27; weak D call: TRBD1 (6 bases). This CDR3 is 15 amino acids long. Germline CDR1 reads MNHEY; CDR2 reads SMNVEV (reference sequence). V lost 6 bases, J lost 5 bases, and 17 bases lay in between. CDR3 protein: CASSAFWDKYQPQHF. CDR3 in DNA: TGTGCCAGCAGCGCATTTTGGGACAAATATCAGCCCCAGCATTTT.

The chain combines TRBV2 with TRBJ1-3; D remains ambiguous. V lost 3 bases to trimming and J lost 4 bases, with 10 bases between them. This CDR3 is 14 amino acids long. Germline loops: CDR1 SNHLY, CDR2 FYNNEI. DNA of the CDR3: TGTGCCAGCAGTGACGGCCCAGGAGGAAACACCATATATTTT. It is translated as CASSDGPGGNTIYF.

V and J are TRBV6-6 and TRBJ2-1; TRBD2 is a possible D gene (5 bases). Germline V gene lookup returns CDR1 MNHNY and CDR2 SVGAGI (reference sequence). There are 14 residues in the CDR3. V was trimmed by 0 bases and J by 10 bases, leaving 13 bases between them. The CDR3 is CASSYSGDPEEQFF. CDR3 nucleotide sequence: TGTGCCAGCAGTTACTCGGGAGACCCCGAGGAGCAGTTCTTC.

This chain connects TRBV6-2 or TRBV6-3 to TRBJ2-1, with D unclear. There are 13 residues in the CDR3. The V and J ends lost 2 bases and 9 bases respectively, with 11 bases between them. Germline loops: CDR1 MNHEY, CDR2 SVGEGT. The CDR3 nucleotides read TGTGCCAGCAGTTACGGCAGGATCGGTGAGCAGTTCTTC. It translates to CASSYGRIGEQFF.

V and J are TRBV27 and TRBJ2-7; 9 bases match TRBD1. The CDR3 consists of 14 residues. Germline V lookup: CDR1 MNHEY, CDR2 SMNVEV (reference sequence). The V gene end was trimmed by 2 bases and the J gene end by 6 bases; junction bases not matched to a gene: 5. CDR3 coding DNA: TGTGCCAGCAGTTTAGGGGACAGGGTTGCCGAGCAGTACTTC. This codes for CASSLGDRVAEQYF.

This clonotype was observed a handful of times. J is TRBJ1-3 and V is TRBV6-5; D gene ambiguous. Germline V gene sequence: CDR1 MNHEY, CDR2 SVGAGI. Trimming left V 2 bases short and J 2 bases short, with 10 bases between. CDR3 length: 15 residues. The CDR3 DNA reads TGTGCCAGCAGTTACGGACCCGATCCTGGAAACACCATATATTTT. Translated, it gives CASSYGPDPGNTIYF.

To note about this clonotype: This may be a read error, as it is one base from a much larger clone. The rearrangement uses TRBV7-8 and TRBJ2-5; TRBD1 matches at 8 bases. In germline, CDR1 is SGHVS, CDR2 FQNEAQ. CDR3 length: 16 amino acids. V gave up 6 bases and J gave up 5 bases; unmatched junction bases: 14. This CDR3 is CASRLRQGNAGETQYF. The CDR3 bases are TGTGCCAGCAGATTAAGACAGGGGAATGCGGGCGAGACCCAGTACTTC.

This clonotype was counted between two and nine times. The chain links TRBV6-2 or TRBV6-3 to TRBJ2-3; 7 positions match TRBD1. Germline assignment: CDR1 MNHEY and CDR2 SVGEGT. The CDR3 runs 15 residues. V lost 6 bases to trimming and J lost 7 bases; unmatched junction nucleotides: 13. The CDR3 nucleotides are TGTGCCAGCAGCCCCGGGACAGACGAAGCACATACGCAGTATTTT. Protein sequence: CASSPGTDEAHTQYF.

The DNA for the CDR3 is TGCAGTGCTAGGGGGGGGGGTGGCAATCAGCCCCAGCATTTT. Encoded protein: CSARGGGGNQPQHF. The J gene is TRBJ1-5, the V gene TRBV20-1; possibly TRBD1 for D (5 bases). There are 14 residues in the CDR3. V lost 3 bases and J lost 2, with 11 bases in between. The germline V gene encodes CDR1 DFQATT and CDR2 SNEGSKA (reference sequence).

The V and J genes are TRBV7-8 and TRBJ2-1; TRBD2 aligns across 7 bases. The germline gives CDR1 SGHVS, CDR2 FQNEAQ. V lost 1 base and J lost 8; bases outside the gene matches: 8. The CDR3 has 15 amino acids. The CDR3 bases are TGTGCCAGCAGCTTAGTCGGGCTAGCGGATCATGAGCAGTTCTTC. It yields the protein CASSLVGLADHEQFF.

This clonotype was counted a single time. This chain joins TRBV24-1 and TRBJ2-3, with D possibly matching TRBD2 (6 bases). The CDR3 sequence is 16 residues long. The V and J ends lost 4 bases and 2 bases respectively, with 15 bases between them. Germline lookup yields CDR1 KGHDR and CDR2 SFDVKD. The CDR3 DNA is TGTGCCACCAGTGACCCGGATGGGGGGAACACAGATACGCAGTATTTT. Encoded protein: CATSDPDGGNTDTQYF.

This clonotype occurred many times. This chain links TRBV19 with TRBJ1-1; maybe TRBD1 (5 bases). This CDR3 is built from 12 residues. CDR1 and CDR2 from the germline V gene are LNHDA and SQIVND (reference sequence). V was clipped by 9 bases and J by 5 bases, with 13 bases between them. The chain's CDR3 is CASSQGVTEAFF. Here the CDR3 DNA reads TGTGCCAGCAGTCAAGGGGTTACTGAAGCTTTCTTT.

The chain links TRBV28 to TRBJ2-3, with D tentatively TRBD2 (7 bases). With 3 bases removed from V and 2 bases from J, the gap between germline ends came to 18 bases. Germline V CDR1 and CDR2: MDHEN, SYDVKM. This CDR3 has 17 amino acids. The chain's CDR3 is CASSFVGGPTITDTQYF. For the CDR3, the DNA is TGTGCCAGCAGTTTTGTGGGGGGGCCGACTATCACAGATACGCAGTATTTT. The whole variable domain, remainder taken from reference TRBV28 and TRBJ2-3, is DVKVTQSSRYLVKRTGEKVFLECVQDMDHENMFWYRQDPGLGLRLIYFSYDVKMKEKGDIPEGYSVSREKKERFSLILESASTNQTSMYLCASSFVGGPTITDTQYFGPGTRLTVL.

The CDR3, as DNA: TGTGCCAGCGGCGGAGGAGGGGACGCTGAAAAACTGTTTTTT. It is translated as CASGGGGDAEKLFF. The chain joins TRBV7-6 to TRBJ1-4, with D perhaps TRBD1 (5 bases). This CDR3 comprises 14 residues. CDR1 and CDR2 (germline): SGHVS, FNYEAQ. The ends were cut back, 8 bases at V and 7 bases at J, with 17 bases in the middle.

This clonotype was recorded many times. J is TRBJ2-3 and V is TRBV7-9; 7 bases map to TRBD1. Germline CDR1 is SEHNR and CDR2 is FQNEAQ (reference sequence). The V segment lost 1 base and the J segment 6 bases; nucleotides outside the gene matches: 10. The CDR3 extends over 16 amino acids. The CDR3 DNA is TGTGCCAGCAGCTTAGGAGTGACAGGGCCGGGGGATACGCAGTATTTT. This encodes CASSLGVTGPGDTQYF.

This chain links TRBV9 with TRBJ1-1; no clear D gene. There are 11 residues in the CDR3. Germline assignment: CDR1 SGDLS and CDR2 YYNGEE. Trimming left V 5 bases short and J 10 bases short, with 12 bases between. CDR3 nucleotide sequence: TGTGCCAGCAGTCCTACACCAGGAGCTTTCTTT. Encoded protein: CASSPTPGAFF.

This rearrangement joins TRBV19 to TRBJ2-1; the match to TRBD2 covers 11 bases. The trim removed 5 bases at V and 2 bases at J, leaving 11 bases unmatched. This CDR3 has 18 residues. Germline CDR1 is LNHDA and CDR2 is SQIVND (reference sequence). The CDR3 reads CASSPIMNSGGAYNEQFF. CDR3 in DNA: TGTGCCAGTAGTCCCATCATGAATAGCGGGGGGGCCTACAATGAGCAGTTCTTC.

The chain couples TRBV13 to TRBJ2-7; D tentatively reads TRBD1 or TRBD2 (6 bases each). V was shortened by 4 bases and J by 4 bases, with 17 bases between the two germline ends. The CDR3 is 15 residues long. Germline V gene lookup returns CDR1 PRHDT and CDR2 FYEKMQ (reference sequence). CDR3 in DNA: TGTGCCAGCAGCTCGAGGGGGGAATCGTCTTACGAGCAGTACTTC. It is translated as CASSSRGESSYEQYF.